This T cell receptor (beta chain) was identified in a study of Graves' ophthalmopathy and Graves' hyperthyroidism. In this sample, this clonotype turned up many times. Amplified TCR beta CDR3 regions were obtained using RNA transcripts as template. An initial RT-PCR round employing HTBI primers preceded a second-round multiplex PCR. TCRdb independently ran MiXCR on the multiplex PCR reads; one entry per CDR3 protein. The profile shows about 480,000 distinct CDR3 sequences, under 15% of them singletons. Specimen: blood. The sequence derives from a woman younger than 45 with Graves' ophthalmopathy.

CDR3 bases: TGTGCCAGCAGCCAACCCTATCCTAACACCGGGGAGCTGTTTTTT. It specifies CASSQPYPNTGELFF. The V gene is TRBV7-9, the J gene TRBJ2-2; no clear D gene. V was trimmed by 5 bases and J by 2 bases, leaving 12 bases between them. CDR3 size: 15 residues. Germline CDR1 SEHNR, CDR2 FQNEAQ (reference sequence).